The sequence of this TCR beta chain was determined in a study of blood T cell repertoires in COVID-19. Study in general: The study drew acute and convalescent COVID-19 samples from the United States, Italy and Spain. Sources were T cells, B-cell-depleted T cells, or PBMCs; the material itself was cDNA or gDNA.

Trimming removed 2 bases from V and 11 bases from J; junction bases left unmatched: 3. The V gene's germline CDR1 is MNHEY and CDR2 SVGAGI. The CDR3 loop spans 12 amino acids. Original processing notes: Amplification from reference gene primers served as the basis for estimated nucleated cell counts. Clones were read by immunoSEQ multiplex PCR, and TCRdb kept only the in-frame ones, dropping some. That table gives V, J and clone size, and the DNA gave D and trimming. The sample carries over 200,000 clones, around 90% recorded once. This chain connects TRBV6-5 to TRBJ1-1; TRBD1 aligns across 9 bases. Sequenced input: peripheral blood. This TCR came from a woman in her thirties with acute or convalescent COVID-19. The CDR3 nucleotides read TGTGCCAGCAGTTACAGGACAGGGGTTGCTTTCTTT. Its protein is CASSYRTGVAFF.